The rows below give T cell receptor beta chains drawn from one sample of a study of blood T cells in healthy people across ages. MiXCR, applied by TCRdb to the 5' RACE reads, yields one record per CDR3 protein. The sample gives about 1.5 million distinct CDR3 sequences, approximately 42% of which show up once; 7.9% is in the top ten. The specimen was blood. All receptors come from a woman under 30 in good health. CDR3s include the opening cysteine and the closing phenylalanine or tryptophan. The order of the fields is D gene, V gene, J gene, clone size, CDR3 protein, CDR3 DNA. D genes are given only for firm matches. The size of a clone is reported for some rows only, either as once, few or many, or as a class for expanded clones.

>.|TRBV4-1|TRBJ1-5|.
CASSPEEGGGTSNQPQHF
TGCGCCAGCAGCCCCGAGGAGGGGGGAGGGACGAGCAATCAGCCCCAGCATTTT
>.|TRBV20-1|TRBJ2-3|few
CSASSFGVAYTDTQYF
TGCAGTGCTAGCTCGTTCGGCGTGGCCTACACAGATACGCAGTATTTT
>.|TRBV13|TRBJ1-2|few
CASSLGDRGANYGYTF
TGTGCCAGCAGCTTAGGAGACCGGGGGGCTAACTATGGCTACACCTTC
>TRBD2|TRBV11-3|TRBJ2-1|.
CASSLSGGADEQFF
TGTGCCAGCAGCTTAAGCGGGGGGGCGGATGAGCAGTTCTTC
>.|TRBV11-2|TRBJ2-7|.
CASSLRAGRYEQYF
TGTGCCAGCAGCTTAAGAGCAGGGCGCTACGAGCAGTACTTC
>.|TRBV4-1|TRBJ2-1|few
CASSQDRNRALYNEQFF
TGCGCCAGCAGCCAAGATCGGAACAGGGCCCTCTACAATGAGCAGTTCTTC
>TRBD2|TRBV5-1|TRBJ2-1|.
CASSPVGGSQSYNEQFF
TGCGCCAGCAGCCCGGTAGGCGGGAGTCAATCTTACAATGAGCAGTTCTTC
>TRBD2|TRBV7-2|TRBJ2-1|few
CASSSEGGLAGNEQFF
TGTGCCAGCAGCTCCGAAGGGGGACTAGCTGGGAATGAGCAGTTCTTC
>.|TRBV20-1|TRBJ2-1|.
CNARRALNEQFF
TGCAATGCTAGAAGGGCCTTAAATGAGCAGTTCTTC
>TRBD1|TRBV29-1|TRBJ2-3|few
CSVRGTGGTDTQYF
TGCAGCGTGAGGGGGACAGGCGGCACAGATACGCAGTATTTT
>.|TRBV28|TRBJ2-2|.
CASSLGWVLAGELFF
TGTGCCAGCAGTCTAGGATGGGTCTTGGCCGGGGAGCTGTTTTTT
>.|TRBV24-1|TRBJ2-7|.
CATGGPSYEQYF
TGTGCCACCGGGGGGCCATCCTACGAGCAGTACTTC
>TRBD2|TRBV20-1|TRBJ2-1|.
CSGHILERGVTNEQFF
TGCAGTGGCCACATACTCGAGCGGGGGGTTACTAATGAGCAGTTCTTC
>TRBD1|TRBV10-3|TRBJ1-2|.
CAISDGQGDYGYTF
TGTGCCATCAGTGACGGACAGGGGGACTATGGCTACACCTTC
>.|TRBV7-8|TRBJ2-5|.
CASRKHERETQYF
TGTGCCAGCAGAAAACACGAAAGGGAGACCCAGTACTTC
>.|TRBV20-1|TRBJ1-2|few
CSAREEVNYGYTF
TGCAGTGCTAGAGAAGAGGTTAACTATGGCTACACCTTC
>TRBD1|TRBV12-3/TRBV12-4|TRBJ1-1|.
CANRAGQRDTEAFF
TGTGCCAACAGAGCGGGACAGAGAGACACTGAAGCTTTCTTT
>.|TRBV7-2|TRBJ1-2|.
CASTGGDNYGYTF
TGTGCCAGCACCGGGGGAGATAACTATGGCTACACCTTC
>.|TRBV4-1|TRBJ1-4|.
CASSQGGFGEEKLFF
TGCGCCAGCAGCCAAGGGGGCTTCGGGGAGGAAAAACTGTTTTTT
>.|TRBV4-1|TRBJ1-2|.
CASSQETDEDGYTF
TGCGCCAGCAGCCAAGAAACGGACGAGGATGGCTACACCTTC
>.|TRBV27|TRBJ1-4|few
CASSFPPEKLFF
TGTGCCAGCAGTTTCCCCCCTGAAAAACTGTTTTTT
>.|TRBV3-1|TRBJ2-1|.
CASSQRGRGGEQFF
TGTGCCAGCAGCCAAAGAGGGCGAGGCGGTGAGCAGTTCTTC
>.|TRBV15|TRBJ2-2|.
CATSRGPNTGELFF
TGTGCCACCAGCAGAGGGCCAAACACCGGGGAGCTGTTTTTT
>.|TRBV6-1|TRBJ1-1|.
CASSENFMNTEAFF
TGTGCCAGCAGTGAAAACTTTATGAACACTGAAGCTTTCTTT
>.|TRBV6-6|TRBJ2-1|few
CASSYPGNEQFF
TGTGCCAGCAGTTACCCCGGGAATGAGCAGTTCTTC
>.|TRBV12-3/TRBV12-4|TRBJ1-6|.
CASSSRWGTLVMSPLHF
TGTGCCAGCAGCTCCCGTTGGGGGACCTTGGTGATGTCACCCCTCCACTTT
>.|TRBV11-2|TRBJ2-1|few
CASSPGARGLENEQFF
TGTGCCAGCAGTCCTGGGGCCCGCGGCTTGGAGAATGAGCAGTTCTTC
>TRBD1|TRBV11-1|TRBJ2-7|few
CASSSRDRDRTYEQYF
TGTGCCAGCAGCTCGCGAGATCGGGACAGGACCTACGAGCAGTACTTC
>.|TRBV12-3/TRBV12-4|TRBJ1-2|.
CASRYRDTGSYGYTF
TGTGCCAGCAGATACCGGGACACCGGATCCTATGGCTACACCTTC
>.|TRBV28|TRBJ1-1|.
CASSLLRGVGNTEAFF
TGTGCCAGCAGTTTACTGAGGGGAGTTGGGAACACTGAAGCTTTCTTT
>.|TRBV4-1|TRBJ2-7|few
CASSQTVASYEQYF
TGCGCCAGCAGCCAAACGGTGGCATCCTACGAGCAGTACTTC
>.|TRBV6-5|TRBJ2-2|.
CASSYSTGPNTGELFF
TGTGCCAGCAGTTACTCGACAGGTCCGAACACCGGGGAGCTGTTTTTT
>TRBD2|TRBV6-5|TRBJ2-1|.
CASSPAGGGWLEQFF
TGTGCCAGCAGTCCAGCGGGGGGCGGGTGGCTGGAGCAGTTCTTC